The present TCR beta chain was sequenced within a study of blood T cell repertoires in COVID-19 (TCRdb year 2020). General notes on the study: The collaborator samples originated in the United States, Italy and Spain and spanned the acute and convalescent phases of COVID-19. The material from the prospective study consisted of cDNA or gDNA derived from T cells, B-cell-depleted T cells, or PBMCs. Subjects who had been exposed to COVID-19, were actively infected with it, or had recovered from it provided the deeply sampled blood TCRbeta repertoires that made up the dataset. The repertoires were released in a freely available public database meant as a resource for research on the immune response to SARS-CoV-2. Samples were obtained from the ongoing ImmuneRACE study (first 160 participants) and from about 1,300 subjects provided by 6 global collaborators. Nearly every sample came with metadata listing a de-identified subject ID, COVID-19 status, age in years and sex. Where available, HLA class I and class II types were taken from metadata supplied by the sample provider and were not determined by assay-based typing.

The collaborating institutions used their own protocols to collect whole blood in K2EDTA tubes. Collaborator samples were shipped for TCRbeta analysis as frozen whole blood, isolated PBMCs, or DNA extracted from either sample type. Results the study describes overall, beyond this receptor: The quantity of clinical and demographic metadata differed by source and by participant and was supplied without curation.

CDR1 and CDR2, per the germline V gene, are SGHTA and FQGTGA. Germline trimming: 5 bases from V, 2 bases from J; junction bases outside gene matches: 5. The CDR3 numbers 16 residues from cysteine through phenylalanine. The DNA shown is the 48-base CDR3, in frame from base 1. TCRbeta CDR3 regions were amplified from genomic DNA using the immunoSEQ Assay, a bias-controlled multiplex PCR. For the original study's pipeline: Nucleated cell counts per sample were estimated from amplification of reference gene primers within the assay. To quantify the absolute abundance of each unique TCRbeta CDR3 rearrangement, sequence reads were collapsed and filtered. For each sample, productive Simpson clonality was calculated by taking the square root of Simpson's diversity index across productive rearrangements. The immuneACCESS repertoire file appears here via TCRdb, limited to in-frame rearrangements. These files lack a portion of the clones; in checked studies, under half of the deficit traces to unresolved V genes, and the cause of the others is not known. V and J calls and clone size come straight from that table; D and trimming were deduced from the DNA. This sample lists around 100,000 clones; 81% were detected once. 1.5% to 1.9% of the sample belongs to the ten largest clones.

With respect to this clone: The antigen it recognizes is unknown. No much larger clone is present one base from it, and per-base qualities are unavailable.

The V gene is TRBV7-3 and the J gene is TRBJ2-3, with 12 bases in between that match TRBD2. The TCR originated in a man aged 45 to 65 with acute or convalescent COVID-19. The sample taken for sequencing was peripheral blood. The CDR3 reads CASSLWTSGNTDTQYF. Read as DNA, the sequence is TGTGCCAGCAGCCTTTGGACTAGCGGGAACACAGATACGCAGTATTTT.